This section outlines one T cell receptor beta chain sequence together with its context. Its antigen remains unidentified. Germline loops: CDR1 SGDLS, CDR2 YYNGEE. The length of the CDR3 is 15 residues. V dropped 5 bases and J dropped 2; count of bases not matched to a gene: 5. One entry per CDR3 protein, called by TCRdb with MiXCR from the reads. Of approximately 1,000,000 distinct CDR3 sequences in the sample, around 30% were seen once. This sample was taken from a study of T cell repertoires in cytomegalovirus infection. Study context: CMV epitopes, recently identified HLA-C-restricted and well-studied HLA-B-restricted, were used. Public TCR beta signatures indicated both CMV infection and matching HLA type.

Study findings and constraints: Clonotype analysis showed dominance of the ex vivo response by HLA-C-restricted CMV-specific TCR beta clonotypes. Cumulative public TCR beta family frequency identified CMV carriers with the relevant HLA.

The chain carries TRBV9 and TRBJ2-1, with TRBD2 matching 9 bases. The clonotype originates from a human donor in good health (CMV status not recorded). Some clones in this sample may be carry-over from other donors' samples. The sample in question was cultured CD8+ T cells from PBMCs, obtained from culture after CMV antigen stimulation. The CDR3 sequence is CASSERGEPYNEQFF. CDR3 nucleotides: TGTGCCAGCAGTGAGCGGGGGGAACCCTACAATGAGCAGTTCTTC.